This is a list of T cell receptor beta chains from one sample in a study of shared clonotypes between healthy human individuals. Using immunoSEQ multiplex PCR, the repertoire was profiled, and TCRdb retains in-frame clones only, with some absent. The table lists approximately 650,000 clones, over 95% of them singletons, with 0.11% in the top ten. Sample: naive CD8+ T cells sorted from blood. The receptors originated from a woman between 25 and 40 years old in good health. Each CDR3 is given without its conserved first and last residue.

v_call cdr3_length cdr3_aa
TRBV6-5 13 ASSYRREGFREQY
TRBV5-4 13 ASSLPSASYNEQF
TRBV7-9 8 ASIGGEAF
TRBV29-1 9 SVSIAGEQF
TRBV7-7 16 ASSLGFSGELRNNEQF
TRBV6-6 13 ASSYIGGSWETQY
TRBV4-1 11 ASSQDALDEQY
TRBV27 13 ASSLSAGVYNEQF
TRBV13 14 ASSYLTSAAYNEQF
TRBV19 12 ASSIYTGGTEAF
TRBV5-1 12 ASSFEPNTGELF
TRBV6-6 13 ASSYSTGGDQPQH
TRBV29-1 10 SVARGGNEQF
TRBV28 13 ASRLTGGGSEKLF
TRBV28 11 ASSLGGANVLT
TRBV13 13 ASSLGPGLVGEQY
TRBV7-6 14 ASSLNLGGSGNTIY
TRBV14 10 ASSQGFNEQY
TRBV7-9 12 ASSPGQGNYGYT
TRBV28 12 ASRSVGLGNTIY
TRBV5-1 12 ASSPDRSNTEAF
TRBV27 13 ASSLGPAGWDEQF